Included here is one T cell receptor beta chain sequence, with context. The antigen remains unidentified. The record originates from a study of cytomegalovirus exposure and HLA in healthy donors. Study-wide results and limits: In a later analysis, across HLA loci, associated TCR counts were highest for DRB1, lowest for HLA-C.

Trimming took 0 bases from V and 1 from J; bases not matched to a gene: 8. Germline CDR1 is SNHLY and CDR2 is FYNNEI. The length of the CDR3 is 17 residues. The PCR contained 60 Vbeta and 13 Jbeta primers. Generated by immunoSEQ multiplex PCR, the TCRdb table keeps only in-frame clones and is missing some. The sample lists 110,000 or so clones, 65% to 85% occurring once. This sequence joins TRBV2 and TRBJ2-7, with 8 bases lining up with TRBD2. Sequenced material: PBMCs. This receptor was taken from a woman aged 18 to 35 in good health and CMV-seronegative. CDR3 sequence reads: CASSEARGAGASYEQYF. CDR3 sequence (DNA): TGTGCCAGCAGTGAAGCGCGAGGAGCGGGGGCTTCCTACGAGCAGTACTTC.